Presented here are 14 T cell receptor beta chains from one specimen sequenced in a study of early T cells in non-severe SARS-CoV-2 infection. TCRdb itself ran the 5' RACE reads through MiXCR, one entry per CDR3 protein. The top ten clones hold around 4.2% of a sample with about 60,000 distinct CDR3 sequences, around 13% of them seen once. The specimen was whole blood. These TCRs come from an adult who was a healthcare worker with PCR-confirmed SARS-CoV-2 infection or an uninfected control (not recorded which).

This clonotype has a count of ten or more. The chain links TRBV29-1 to TRBJ2-2; the match to TRBD1 covers 8 bases. Germline values: CDR1 SQVTM, CDR2 ANQGSEA. The CDR3 extends over 14 amino acids. CDR3 sequence: CSASGTGGAGELFF. The CDR3 coding sequence is TGCAGTGCCTCCGGGACAGGTGGCGCCGGGGAGCTGTTTTTT.

This clonotype has a count of ten or more. The chain links TRBV10-1 to TRBJ1-2; D possibly corresponds to TRBD1 (6 bases). V lost 5 bases and J 3 bases, leaving 19 bases between the germline ends. The CDR3 is made up of 16 amino acids. Germline CDR1 reads WNHNN; CDR2 reads SYGVQD (reference sequence). In DNA form, the CDR3 reads TGCGCCAGCAGTACATCCGTAAACAGGGCGTACTATGGCTACACCTTC. Amino acids: CASSTSVNRAYYGYTF.

There are many counts of this clonotype. This chain links TRBV9 with TRBJ2-5; D is unclear. Germline CDR1 SGDLS, CDR2 YYNGEE. This CDR3 has 14 residues. V shed 0 bases and J shed 2 bases, with 8 bases lying between them. Here the CDR3 reads CASSVGLVQETQYF. CDR3 in DNA: TGTGCCAGCAGCGTAGGACTGGTTCAAGAGACCCAGTACTTC.

This clonotype appeared many times. V is TRBV7-9 and J is TRBJ1-1, with a weak D call TRBD1 (6 bases). Per the germline V gene, CDR1 is SEHNR and CDR2 is FQNEAQ (reference sequence). V lost 5 bases and J 1 base, leaving 11 bases between the germline ends. The CDR3 loop spans 14 amino acids. For the CDR3, the DNA is TGTGCCAGCAGCCCAGGGGCTGAGAACACTGAAGCTTTCTTT. This gives the protein CASSPGAENTEAFF.

This clonotype has only a few counts. The CDR3 DNA reads as TGTGCCACCAACCGGGCCCCTTACGAGCAGTACTTC. This encodes CATNRAPYEQYF. The chain employs TRBV6-6 and TRBJ2-7; the D is unclear. This CDR3 has 12 residues. CDR1 is MNHNY and CDR2 is SVGAGI in the germline V gene (reference sequence). V was trimmed by 10 bases and J by 4 bases, leaving 14 bases between them.

This clonotype occurred a few times. The genes are TRBV12-3 or TRBV12-4 and TRBJ1-3; possibly TRBD1 for D (6 bases). With 3 bases removed from V and 4 bases from J, the gap between germline ends came to 16 bases. CDR3 length: 16 amino acids. CDR3 coding DNA: TGTGCCAGCAGTTTTGGAAGGGGGGCGAAAGGAAACACCATATATTTT. Translation: CASSFGRGAKGNTIYF.

This clonotype was seen ten or more times. This chain uses TRBV29-1 with TRBJ1-4, with 9 bases fitting TRBD1. V dropped 6 bases and J dropped 7; count of bases not matched to a gene: 12. The V gene's germline CDR1 is SQVTM and CDR2 ANQGSEA. The CDR3 covers 15 residues. The CDR3 DNA reads as TGCAGCGTGAACAGGCCGGGACAGGGAAGTGAAAAACTGTTTTTT. Its translation is CSVNRPGQGSEKLFF.

This clonotype was seen ten or more times. V gene TRBV7-3 combines with J gene TRBJ2-1; 7 bases are a match to TRBD1. Losses at the gene ends were 2 bases for V and 10 bases for J; bases not matched to a gene: 14. The germline V gene has CDR1 SGHTA and CDR2 FQGTGA. CDR3 size: 16 residues. CDR3 amino acids: CASSLWSQGLGDEQFF. DNA for the CDR3: TGTGCCAGCAGCTTATGGTCACAGGGGCTAGGGGACGAGCAGTTCTTC.

The table lists this clonotype with many counts. The chain is built from TRBV12-3 or TRBV12-4 and TRBJ1-2, with D maybe TRBD1 (5 bases). The CDR3 is 14 residues long. Trimming removed 3 bases from V and 5 bases from J, with 13 bases in between. CDR3: CASSFSDRGYGYTF. The CDR3 DNA follows: TGTGCCAGCAGTTTCTCCGACCGGGGGTATGGCTACACCTTC.

The sample holds many counts of this clonotype. V usage is TRBV12-3 or TRBV12-4 and J usage is TRBJ2-7; D possibly corresponds to TRBD2 (6 bases). The ends were cut back, 5 bases at V and 6 bases at J, with 17 bases in the middle. This CDR3 has 14 residues. CDR3: CASSTAGLNAEQYF. The CDR3 DNA follows: TGTGCCAGCAGTACCGCGGGACTTAACGCCGAGCAGTACTTC.

This clonotype came up many times. This chain joins TRBV19 and TRBJ1-4; TRBD1 agrees at 9 bases. Germline V gene sequence: CDR1 LNHDA, CDR2 SQIVND (reference sequence). The trim removed 5 bases at V and 6 bases at J, leaving 10 bases unmatched. This CDR3 has 16 amino acids. In DNA form, the CDR3 reads TGTGCCAGTAGTCAATCCCTCGGACAGGGGTATGAAAAACTGTTTTTT. This gives the protein CASSQSLGQGYEKLFF.

The table lists this clonotype with a few counts. The chain carries TRBV5-5 and TRBJ2-3; 7 bases map to TRBD2. With 4 bases clipped from V and 3 bases from J, the junction kept 2 bases outside the gene matches. This CDR3 has 13 amino acids. From germline, CDR1 is SGHKS and CDR2 YYEKEE (reference sequence). DNA of the CDR3: TGTGCCAGCAGCCCCGGGGGGACAGATACGCAGTATTTT. It specifies CASSPGGTDTQYF.

This clonotype showed up just a few times. The chain links TRBV19 to TRBJ2-6; D gene ambiguous. V gave up 3 bases and J gave up 4 bases, with 7 bases separating them. The CDR3 length is 14 residues. The germline V gene has CDR1 LNHDA and CDR2 SQIVND (reference sequence). CDR3 in amino acids: CASSMKYGANVLTF. CDR3 nucleotides: TGTGCCAGTAGTATGAAGTACGGGGCCAACGTCCTGACTTTC.

This clonotype showed up many times. The chain links TRBV6-2 or TRBV6-3 to TRBJ2-7; D uncertain. V shed 4 bases and J shed 3 bases, with 13 bases lying between them. Germline V gene lookup returns CDR1 MNHEY and CDR2 SVGEGT. The CDR3 has 14 amino acids. The CDR3 DNA reads as TGTGCCAGCAGTTTGGTGTTGGCCTACTACGAGCAGTACTTC. Residues: CASSLVLAYYEQYF.